This T cell receptor (beta chain) was retrieved from a study of cytomegalovirus exposure and HLA in healthy donors. Broader study findings: Being productive about 90% or about 30% of the time was typical of most TCR beta V segments in an earlier analysis. The study put some 160 TCR beta chains on its list as cytomegalovirus-associated.

Turning to this clone: Its antigen is undetermined.

V gave up 0 bases and J gave up 6 bases, with 17 bases separating them. This CDR3 is 17 amino acids long. Germline loops: CDR1 MGHRA, CDR2 YSYEKL. Primers: 60 Vbeta forward and 13 Jbeta reverse. Only in-frame clones appear in the TCRdb table, and some are missing; sequencing was by immunoSEQ multiplex PCR. The sample carries 95,000 to 150,000 clones, about 73% recorded once. The receptor's source is a woman between 40 and 50 years old in good health and CMV-seropositive. The source material was PBMCs. The chain has TRBV4-1 and TRBJ2-2; perhaps TRBD2 as D (7 bases). CDR3 sequence reads: CASSQEGAGAPPGELFF. As DNA, the CDR3 is TGCGCCAGCAGCCAAGAAGGGGCGGGGGCCCCCCCCGGGGAGCTGTTTTTT.